This entry describes one T cell receptor beta chain. The target antigen is unknown. The data were obtained in a study of PD-1 blockade in classical Hodgkin lymphoma. Study-wide results and caveats: With respect to the repertoire differences, their causes, possibly disease activity or prior therapy, remain undefined. By cycle point C4D1, TCR diversity had risen significantly in CD4+ cells (but not CD8+ cells).

Method: immunoSEQ multiplex PCR; TCRdb's copy keeps in-frame clones and lacks some. Of roughly 60,000 clones listed, about 89% are singletons. Stated time point: cycle 4 day 1 (C4D1), after less than 7 weeks of nivolumab. Brentuximab vedotin exposure varied, and every patient relapsed after autologous stem cell transplantation. Responses achieved at best were complete response, partial response or progressive disease. The CDR3 is 14 amino acids. V was pared by 1 base and J by 1 base, with 6 bases between. Germline CDR1 reads MNHEY; CDR2 reads SVGAGI. Here the sequenced sample was peripheral blood mononuclear cells (PBMCs), taken before the fourth cycle of nivolumab. This TCR was recovered from a human donor with classical Hodgkin lymphoma. The chain recombines TRBV6-5 with TRBJ2-3; D gene uncertain. The CDR3 loop reads CASSYLDRTDTQYF. CDR3 nucleotide sequence: TGTGCCAGCAGTTACTTAGATCGCACAGATACGCAGTATTTT.